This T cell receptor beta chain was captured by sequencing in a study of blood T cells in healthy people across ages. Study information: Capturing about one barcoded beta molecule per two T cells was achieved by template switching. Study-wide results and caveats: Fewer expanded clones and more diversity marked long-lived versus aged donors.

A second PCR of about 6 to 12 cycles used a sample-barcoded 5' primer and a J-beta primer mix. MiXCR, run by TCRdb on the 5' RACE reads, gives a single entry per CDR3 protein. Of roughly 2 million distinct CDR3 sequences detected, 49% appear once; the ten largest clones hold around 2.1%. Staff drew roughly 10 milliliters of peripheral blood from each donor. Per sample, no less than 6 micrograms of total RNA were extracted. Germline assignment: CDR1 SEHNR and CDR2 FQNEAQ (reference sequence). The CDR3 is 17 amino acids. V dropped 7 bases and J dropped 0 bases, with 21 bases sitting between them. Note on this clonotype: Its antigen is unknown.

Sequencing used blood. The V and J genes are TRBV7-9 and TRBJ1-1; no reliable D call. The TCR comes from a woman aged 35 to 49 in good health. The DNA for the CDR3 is TGTGCCAGCACCCCGGAGCGGATAACCGGTCTGAACACTGAAGCTTTCTTT. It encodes CASTPERITGLNTEAFF.